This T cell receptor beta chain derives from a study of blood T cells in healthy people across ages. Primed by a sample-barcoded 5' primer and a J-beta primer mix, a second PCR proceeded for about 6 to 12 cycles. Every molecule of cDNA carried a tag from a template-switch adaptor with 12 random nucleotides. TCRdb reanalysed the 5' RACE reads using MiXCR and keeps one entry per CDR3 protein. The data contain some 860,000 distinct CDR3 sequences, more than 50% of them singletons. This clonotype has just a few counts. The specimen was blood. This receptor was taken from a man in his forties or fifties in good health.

CDR3 nucleotide sequence: TGTGCCAGCAGCCAAGGGGGAATGGAGGGAACCAAAAACATTCAGTACTTC. Translation: CASSQGGMEGTKNIQYF. The chain joins TRBV4-2 to TRBJ2-4; tentative D call: TRBD2 (6 bases). In germline, CDR1 is LGHNA, CDR2 YNFKEQ. The CDR3 is made up of 17 amino acids. The ends were cut back, 1 base at V and 2 bases at J, with 15 bases in the middle.